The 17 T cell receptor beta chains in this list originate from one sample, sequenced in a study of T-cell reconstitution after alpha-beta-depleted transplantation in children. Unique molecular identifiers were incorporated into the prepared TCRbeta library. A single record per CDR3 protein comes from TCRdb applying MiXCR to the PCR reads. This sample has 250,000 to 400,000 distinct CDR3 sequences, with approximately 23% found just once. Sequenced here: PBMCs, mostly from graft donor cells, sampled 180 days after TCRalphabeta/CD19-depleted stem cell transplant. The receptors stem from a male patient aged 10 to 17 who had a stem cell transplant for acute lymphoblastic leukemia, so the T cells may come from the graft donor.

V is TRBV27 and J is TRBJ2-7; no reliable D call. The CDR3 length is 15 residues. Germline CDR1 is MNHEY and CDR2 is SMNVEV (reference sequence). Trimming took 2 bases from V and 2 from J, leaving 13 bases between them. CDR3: CASSLTWRPTYEQYF. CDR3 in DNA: TGTGCCAGCAGTTTAACTTGGCGGCCAACCTACGAGCAGTACTTC.

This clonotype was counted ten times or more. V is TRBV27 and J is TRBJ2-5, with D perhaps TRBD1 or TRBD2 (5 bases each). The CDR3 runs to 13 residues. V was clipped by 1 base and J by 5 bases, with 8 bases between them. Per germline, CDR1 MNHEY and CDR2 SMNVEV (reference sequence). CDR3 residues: CASSLWWGETQYF. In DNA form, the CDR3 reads TGTGCCAGCAGTTTATGGTGGGGGGAGACCCAGTACTTC.

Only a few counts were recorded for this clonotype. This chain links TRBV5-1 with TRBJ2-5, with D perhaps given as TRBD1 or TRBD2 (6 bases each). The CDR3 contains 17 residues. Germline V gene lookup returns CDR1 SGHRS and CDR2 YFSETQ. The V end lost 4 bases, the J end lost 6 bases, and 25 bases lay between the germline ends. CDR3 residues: CASSLSGLGGGWKTQYF. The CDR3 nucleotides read TGCGCCAGCAGCCTTAGCGGTCTTGGTGGGGGCTGGAAGACCCAGTACTTC.

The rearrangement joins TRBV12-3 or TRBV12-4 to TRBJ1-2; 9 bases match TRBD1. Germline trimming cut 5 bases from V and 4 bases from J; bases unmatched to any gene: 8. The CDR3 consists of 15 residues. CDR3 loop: CASSPNGGQGYGYTF. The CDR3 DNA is TGTGCCAGCAGTCCTAATGGGGGACAGGGCTATGGCTACACCTTC.

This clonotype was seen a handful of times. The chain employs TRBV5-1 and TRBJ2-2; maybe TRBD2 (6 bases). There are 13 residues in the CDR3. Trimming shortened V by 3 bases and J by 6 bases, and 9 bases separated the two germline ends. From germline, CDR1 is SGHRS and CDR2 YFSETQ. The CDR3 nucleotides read TGCGCCAGCAGCTCGGACTATGCCGGGGAGCTGTTTTTT. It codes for CASSSDYAGELFF.

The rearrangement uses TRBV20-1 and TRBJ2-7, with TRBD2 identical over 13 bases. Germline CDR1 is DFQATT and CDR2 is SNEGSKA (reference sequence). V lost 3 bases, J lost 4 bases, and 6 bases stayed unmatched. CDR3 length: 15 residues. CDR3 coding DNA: TGCAGTGCTAGCGTTAGACTAGCGGGAGGATACGAGCAGTACTTC. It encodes CSASVRLAGGYEQYF.

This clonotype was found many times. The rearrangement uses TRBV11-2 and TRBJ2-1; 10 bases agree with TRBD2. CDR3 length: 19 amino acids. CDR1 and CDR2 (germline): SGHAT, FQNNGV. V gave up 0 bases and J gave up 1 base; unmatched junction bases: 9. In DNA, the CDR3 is TGTGCCAGCAGCTTAGATGTGAGGAGCGGGAGGGGATCCTACAATGAGCAGTTCTTC. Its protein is CASSLDVRSGRGSYNEQFF.

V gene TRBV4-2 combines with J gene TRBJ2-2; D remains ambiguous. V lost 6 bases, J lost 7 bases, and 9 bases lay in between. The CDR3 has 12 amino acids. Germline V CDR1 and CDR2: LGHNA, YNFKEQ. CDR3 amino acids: CASRVQGGELFF. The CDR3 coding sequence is TGTGCCAGCAGGGTTCAAGGCGGGGAGCTGTTTTTT.

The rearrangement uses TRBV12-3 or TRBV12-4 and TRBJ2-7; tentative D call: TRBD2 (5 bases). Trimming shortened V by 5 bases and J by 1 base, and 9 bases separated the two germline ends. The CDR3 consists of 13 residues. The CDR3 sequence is CASSDSASYEQYF. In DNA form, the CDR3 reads TGTGCCAGCAGTGATAGCGCGTCCTACGAGCAGTACTTC.

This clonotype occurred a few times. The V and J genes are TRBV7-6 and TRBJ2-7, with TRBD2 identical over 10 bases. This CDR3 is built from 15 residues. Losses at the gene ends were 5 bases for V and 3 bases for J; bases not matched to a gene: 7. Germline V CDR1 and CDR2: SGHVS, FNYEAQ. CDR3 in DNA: TGTGCCAGCAGCCCCTTTAGCGGGAGGAACTACGAGCAGTACTTC. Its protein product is CASSPFSGRNYEQYF.

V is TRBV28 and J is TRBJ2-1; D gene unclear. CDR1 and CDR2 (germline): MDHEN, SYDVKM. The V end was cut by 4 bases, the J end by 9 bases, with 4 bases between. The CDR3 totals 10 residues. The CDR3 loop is CASSYREQFF. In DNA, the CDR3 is TGTGCCAGCAGTTATCGTGAGCAGTTCTTC.

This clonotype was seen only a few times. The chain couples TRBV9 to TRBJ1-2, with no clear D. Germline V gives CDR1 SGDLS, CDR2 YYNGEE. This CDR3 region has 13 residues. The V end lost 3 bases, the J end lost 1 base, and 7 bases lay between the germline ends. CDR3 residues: CASSEFLNYGYTF. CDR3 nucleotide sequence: TGTGCCAGCAGCGAGTTCCTTAACTATGGCTACACCTTC.

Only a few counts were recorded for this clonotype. The CDR3 region is CASRSGTSAYNEQFF. The CDR3 nucleotides are TGCGCCAGTCGTTCGGGGACTAGCGCATACAATGAGCAGTTCTTC. The rearrangement uses TRBV5-1 and TRBJ2-1; 10 nucleotides match TRBD2. CDR1 and CDR2 (germline): SGHRS, YFSETQ. V was clipped by 8 bases and J by 4 bases; unmatched bases: 9. The CDR3 loop spans 15 amino acids.

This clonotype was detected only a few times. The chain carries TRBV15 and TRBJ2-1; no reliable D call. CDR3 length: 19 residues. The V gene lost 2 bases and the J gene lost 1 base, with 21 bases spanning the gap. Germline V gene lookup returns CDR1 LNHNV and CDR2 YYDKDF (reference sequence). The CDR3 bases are TGTGCCACCAGCAGAAGAGCCTCACTGCTACAAGGATCCTACAATGAGCAGTTCTTC. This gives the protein CATSRRASLLQGSYNEQFF.

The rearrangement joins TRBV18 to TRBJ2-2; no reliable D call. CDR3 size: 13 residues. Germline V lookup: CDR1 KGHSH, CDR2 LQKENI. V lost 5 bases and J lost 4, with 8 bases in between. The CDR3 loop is CASSSTSTGELFF. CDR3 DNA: TGTGCCAGCTCATCAACCTCCACCGGGGAGCTGTTTTTT.

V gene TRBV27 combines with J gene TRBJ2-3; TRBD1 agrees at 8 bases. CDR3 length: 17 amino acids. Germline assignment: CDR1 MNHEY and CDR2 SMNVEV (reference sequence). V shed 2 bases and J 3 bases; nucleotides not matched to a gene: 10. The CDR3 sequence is CASSLEGQGAGTDTQYF. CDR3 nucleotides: TGTGCCAGCAGTTTAGAGGGGCAGGGGGCAGGTACAGATACGCAGTATTTT.

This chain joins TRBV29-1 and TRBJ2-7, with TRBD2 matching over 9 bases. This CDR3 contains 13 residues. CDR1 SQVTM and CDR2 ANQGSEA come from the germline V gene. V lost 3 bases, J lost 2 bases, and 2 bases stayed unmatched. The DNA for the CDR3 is TGCAGCGTTGAGACTAGCGGCACCTACGAGCAGTACTTC. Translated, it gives CSVETSGTYEQYF.